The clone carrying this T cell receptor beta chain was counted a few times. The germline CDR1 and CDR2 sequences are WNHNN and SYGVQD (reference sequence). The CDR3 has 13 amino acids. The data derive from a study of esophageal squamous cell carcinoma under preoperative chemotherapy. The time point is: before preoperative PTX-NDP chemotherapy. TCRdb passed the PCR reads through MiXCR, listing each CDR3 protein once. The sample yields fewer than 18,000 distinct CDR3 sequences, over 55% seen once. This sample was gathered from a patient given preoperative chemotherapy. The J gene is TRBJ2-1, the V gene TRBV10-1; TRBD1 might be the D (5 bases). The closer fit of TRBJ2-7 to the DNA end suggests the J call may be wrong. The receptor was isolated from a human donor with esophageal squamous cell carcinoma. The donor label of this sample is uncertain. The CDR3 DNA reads TGCGCCAGCAGTGAGGGACACTCCTACGAGCAGTACTTC. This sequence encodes CASSEGHSYEQYF.